Shown below are 19 T cell receptor beta chains from a single sample sequenced in a study of blood T cell repertoires in COVID-19. Using immunoSEQ multiplex PCR, the repertoire was profiled, and TCRdb retains in-frame clones only, with some absent. Altogether some 110,000 clones are present, 85% being singletons, with the ten largest covering around 4.1%. The sequenced sample consisted of peripheral blood. The receptors come from a man in his forties or fifties with acute or convalescent COVID-19.

The V and J genes are TRBV10-3 and TRBJ2-7, with D possibly matching TRBD2 (6 bases). CDR1 and CDR2 (germline): ENHRY, SYGVKD. The CDR3 extends over 14 amino acids. The V and J ends lost 6 bases and 6 bases respectively, with 18 bases between them. The CDR3 DNA sequence: TGTGCCATCAGCTCTTGGGAGGCGCCTTGCGAGCAGTACTTC. This encodes CAISSWEAPCEQYF.

The chain recombines TRBV20-1 with TRBJ2-5, with D uncertain. Trimming pared 6 bases from V and 5 bases from J, leaving 10 bases between. Germline V gene lookup returns CDR1 DFQATT and CDR2 SNEGSKA (reference sequence). This CDR3 has 11 residues. CDR3 DNA sequence: TGCAGTGCCACTCCATTGGAGACCCAGTACTTC. Protein sequence: CSATPLETQYF.

The chain recombines TRBV19 with TRBJ1-6; tentative D call: TRBD1 (6 bases). CDR1 and CDR2 from the germline V gene are LNHDA and SQIVND (reference sequence). Trimming stripped 4 bases from V and 0 bases from J, with 13 bases between. The CDR3 sequence is 17 residues long. The CDR3 region is CASSRGGASSYNSPLHF. The CDR3 DNA reads as TGTGCCAGTAGTAGGGGGGGCGCTAGCTCCTATAATTCACCCCTCCACTTT.

The chain couples TRBV9 to TRBJ2-7; 10 bases fit TRBD2. The CDR3 runs 15 residues. Trimming took 4 bases from V and 1 from J; bases not matched to a gene: 5. CDR1 and CDR2 (germline): SGDLS, YYNGEE. The CDR3 region has the DNA TGTGCCAGCAGCAACGGACTAGCGGAATCCTACGAGCAGTACTTC. It specifies CASSNGLAESYEQYF.

The chain is built from TRBV4-1 and TRBJ2-7; possible D gene TRBD1, 6 bases. Looked up from germline, CDR1 is MGHRA and CDR2 is YSYEKL. The CDR3 has 14 residues. V lost 4 bases, J lost 3 bases, and 13 bases lay in between. CDR3 residues: CASSRRGDSYEQYF. The CDR3 coding sequence is TGCGCCAGCAGCCGCAGGGGCGACAGCTACGAGCAGTACTTC.

This chain joins TRBV30 and TRBJ1-2; 7 bases are shared with TRBD1. Trimming cost V 5 bases and J 8 bases; bases outside gene matches: 11. This CDR3 is built from 13 residues. The germline gives CDR1 GTSNPN, CDR2 SVGIG (reference sequence). In DNA, the CDR3 is TGTGCCTGGGCCACCGGGACAGACTTGGGCTACACCTTC. Translation gives CAWATGTDLGYTF.

The CDR3 reads CASSPSTASNEKLFF. The CDR3 region has the DNA TGTGCCAGCAGCCCCTCAACCGCGTCTAATGAAAAACTGTTTTTT. The rearrangement links TRBV5-6 to TRBJ1-4; no firm D call. V dropped 4 bases and J dropped 3 bases, with 13 bases sitting between them. CDR3 length: 15 residues. In germline, CDR1 is SGHDT, CDR2 YYEEEE.

The chain joins TRBV5-1 to TRBJ1-2; a weak D match, TRBD1 (5 bases). Germline lookup yields CDR1 SGHRS and CDR2 YFSETQ. V was pared by 8 bases and J by 4 bases, with 12 bases between. This CDR3 contains 12 residues. CDR3 amino acids: CASSQGLYGYTF. CDR3 DNA: TGCGCCAGTTCCCAGGGCCTCTATGGCTACACCTTC.

V is TRBV27 and J is TRBJ2-5, with TRBD2 identical over 16 bases. The junction had 8 bases not matched to a gene; V was cut back by 2 bases and J by 8 bases. The CDR3 is 17 amino acids. Germline-derived CDR1 and CDR2 are MNHEY and SMNVEV (reference sequence). DNA for the CDR3: TGTGCCAGCAGTTTAGCTGGGACTAGCGGGAGGGCATCCACCCAGTACTTC. Protein sequence: CASSLAGTSGRASTQYF.

The V and J genes are TRBV30 and TRBJ2-7; D may be TRBD1 (5 bases). Trimming stripped 0 bases from V and 3 bases from J, with 12 bases between. There are 14 residues in the CDR3. CDR1 is GTSNPN and CDR2 is SVGIG in the germline V gene (reference sequence). CDR3 in DNA: TGTGCCTGGAGTGTATGGGGCCAGAACTACGAGCAGTACTTC. This codes for CAWSVWGQNYEQYF. Looking up the rest from reference TRBV30 and TRBJ2-7 gives the full variable domain: SQTIHQWPATLVQPVGSPLSLECTVEGTSNPNLYWYRQAAGRGLQLLFYSVGIGQISSEVPQNLSASRPQDRQFILSSKKLLLSDSGFYLCAWSVWGQNYEQYFGPGTRLTVT.

The chain employs TRBV18 and TRBJ2-2; maybe TRBD1 (5 bases). Germline V CDR1 and CDR2: KGHSH, LQKENI. CDR3 size: 15 residues. V gave up 3 bases and J gave up 1 base, with 9 bases separating them. The CDR3 sequence is CASSPRTLNTGELFF. CDR3 in DNA: TGTGCCAGCTCACCGAGGACACTGAACACCGGGGAGCTGTTTTTT.

The V and J genes are TRBV28 and TRBJ1-2, with TRBD1 matching over 11 bases. Losses at the gene ends were 6 bases for V and 5 bases for J; bases not matched to a gene: 8. The CDR3 extends over 15 amino acids. The V gene's germline CDR1 is MDHEN and CDR2 SYDVKM. CDR3 coding DNA: TGTGCCAGCAGGGATCCCGGGACAGGGGGTTATGGCTACACCTTC. Protein: CASRDPGTGGYGYTF.

This clone was found once. The chain joins TRBV2 to TRBJ2-6; 12 bases agree with TRBD1. Trimming took 6 bases from V and 3 from J; bases not matched to a gene: 12. The CDR3 consists of 19 residues. The germline CDR1 and CDR2 sequences are SNHLY and FYNNEI. Here the CDR3 reads CASSSWDRGHLGGANVLTF. CDR3 nucleotides: TGTGCCAGCAGCAGTTGGGACAGGGGGCACTTAGGTGGGGCCAACGTCCTGACTTTC.

The V call is TRBV5-1, the J call TRBJ2-7, with D tentatively TRBD1 (5 bases). The CDR3 is 14 residues long. Per germline, CDR1 SGHRS and CDR2 YFSETQ. The germline V and J ends were trimmed by 0 bases and 5 bases, with 12 bases remaining between them. As DNA, the CDR3 is TGCGCCAGCAGCTTGGATGCTCAACAGGACGAGCAGTACTTC. It is translated as CASSLDAQQDEQYF.

The sample holds a few counts of this clone. The rearrangement uses TRBV18 and TRBJ1-4; TRBD1 matches at 7 bases. Germline assignment: CDR1 KGHSH and CDR2 LQKENI. Unmatched junction bases numbered 7, after V lost 4 bases and J lost 5 bases. The CDR3 extends over 15 amino acids. The DNA for the CDR3 is TGTGCCAGCTCACTATTGGGACAGCGAAATGAAAAACTGTTTTTT. Amino acids: CASSLLGQRNEKLFF. Using reference TRBV18 and TRBJ1-4 for the parts outside the CDR3, the full variable domain is NAGVMQNPRHLVRRRGQEARLRCSPMKGHSHVYWYRQLPEEGLKFMVYLQKENIIDESGMPKERFSAEFPKEGPSILRIQQVVRGDSAAYFCASSLLGQRNEKLFFGSGTQLSVL.

The V gene is TRBV12-3 or TRBV12-4, the J gene TRBJ1-2; 7 nucleotides agree with TRBD1. V shed 6 bases and J 2 bases; nucleotides not matched to a gene: 3. This CDR3 comprises 13 residues. The CDR3 nucleotides are TGTGCCAGCAGACAGGGGTTCAACTATGGCTACACCTTC. Translation gives CASRQGFNYGYTF.

The rearrangement links TRBV25-1 to TRBJ2-5, with a weak D call TRBD1 (6 bases). V was cut by 5 bases and J by 10 bases, with 23 bases left in between. Germline V gives CDR1 MGHDK, CDR2 SYGVNS. CDR3 length: 15 residues. For the CDR3, the DNA is TGTGCCAGCAGTTTCCACAGGGACGGGGAAGGGGACCAGTACTTC. Its protein product is CASSFHRDGEGDQYF.

V is TRBV9 and J is TRBJ2-5; no reliable D call. V lost 4 bases, J lost 5 bases, and 18 bases lay in between. There are 15 residues in the CDR3. Germline lookup yields CDR1 SGDLS and CDR2 YYNGEE. The CDR3 DNA reads as TGTGCCAGCAGCACGCGACCCTCGGAGAGGGAGACCCAGTACTTC. Residues: CASSTRPSERETQYF.

This chain joins TRBV3-1 (or the pseudogene TRBV3-2) and TRBJ1-1; perhaps TRBD1 as D (5 bases). V lost 6 bases to trimming and J lost 3 bases, with 14 bases between them. The CDR3 covers 14 residues. Per the germline V gene, CDR1 is LGHDT and CDR2 is YNNKEL (reference sequence). The CDR3 DNA reads TGTGCCAGCAGTCCCTGGGAGGGGCACACTGAAGCTTTCTTT. This codes for CASSPWEGHTEAFF.